What follows are 19 T cell receptor beta chains derived from one specimen sequenced in a study of blood T cell repertoires in COVID-19. The repertoire was sequenced with immunoSEQ multiplex PCR; TCRdb's copy has only in-frame clones and lacks some. Of over 200,000 clones detected, 85% to 90% appear once; the ten largest clones hold around 5.7%. Sequenced input: peripheral blood. Source of these receptors: an elderly man with acute or convalescent COVID-19.

This CDR3 is CAWGRDSAYEQYF. In DNA form, the CDR3 reads TGTGCCTGGGGAAGGGACAGCGCCTACGAGCAGTACTTC. The chain is built from TRBV30 and TRBJ2-7; 7 nucleotides match TRBD1. The J segment lost 2 bases and the V segment lost 5 bases, leaving 6 bases of the junction unmatched. The CDR3 consists of 13 residues. CDR1 is GTSNPN, CDR2 SVGIG, per germline (reference sequence).

V usage is TRBV16 and J usage is TRBJ1-5; D is possibly TRBD1 (6 bases). The V end was cut by 0 bases, the J end by 3 bases, with 9 bases between. Germline CDR1 reads KGHSY; CDR2 reads FQNENV. The CDR3 is 15 amino acids. CDR3 loop: CASSQSGAINQPQHF. The CDR3 region has the DNA TGTGCCAGCAGCCAATCGGGGGCTATCAATCAGCCCCAGCATTTT.

V and J are TRBV28 and TRBJ2-7; D is possibly TRBD1 (5 bases). Germline values: CDR1 MDHEN, CDR2 SYDVKM. The CDR3 totals 12 residues. Trimming stripped 4 bases from V and 4 bases from J, with 8 bases between. CDR3 nucleotides: TGTGCCAGCAGTTCGGACATTTACGAGCAGTACTTC. It codes for CASSSDIYEQYF.

This clone was seen once. The CDR3 region is CASSPGLAISGEQFF. In DNA, the CDR3 is TGTGCCAGTAGTCCGGGATTGGCTATATCGGGCGAGCAGTTCTTC. The chain recombines TRBV19 with TRBJ2-1, with D perhaps TRBD2 (5 bases). This CDR3 spans 15 amino acids. V was clipped by 5 bases and J by 10 bases, with 21 bases between them. Germline assignment: CDR1 LNHDA and CDR2 SQIVND (reference sequence).

The gene calls are TRBV19 and TRBJ2-1, with 10 positions matching TRBD2. V shed 6 bases and J 6 bases; nucleotides not matched to a gene: 8. Germline V gene lookup returns CDR1 LNHDA and CDR2 SQIVND (reference sequence). This CDR3 region has 15 residues. The CDR3 loop reads CASSLTSGLPNEQFF. The CDR3 DNA is TGTGCCAGTAGCTTGACTAGCGGGTTGCCCAATGAGCAGTTCTTC.

This clone appeared a few times. J is TRBJ2-7 and V is TRBV2, with a tentative D call TRBD2 (5 bases). The V and J ends lost 4 bases and 3 bases respectively, with 10 bases between them. Germline V CDR1 and CDR2: SNHLY, FYNNEI. The CDR3 spans 13 residues. CDR3 nucleotide sequence: TGTGCCAGCAGTGGGTCCGAGGGCTACGAGCAGTACGTC. As protein: CASSGSEGYEQYV.

This clone was counted between two and nine times. This rearrangement joins TRBV28 to TRBJ2-1; 9 bases agree with TRBD1. V shed 5 bases, J shed 6 bases, and the junction held 8 bases outside the gene matches. The germline V gene has CDR1 MDHEN and CDR2 SYDVKM. This CDR3 contains 15 residues. The CDR3 is CASSPPGTGRNEQFF. The CDR3 DNA reads as TGTGCCAGCAGTCCCCCCGGGACAGGGCGCAATGAGCAGTTCTTC. The variable domain in full, with the rest retrieved from reference TRBV28 and TRBJ2-1, is DVKVTQSSRYLVKRTGEKVFLECVQDMDHENMFWYRQDPGLGLRLIYFSYDVKMKEKGDIPEGYSVSREKKERFSLILESASTNQTSMYLCASSPPGTGRNEQFFGPGTRLTVL.

This chain joins TRBV6-6 and TRBJ2-7; D ambiguous. With 2 bases removed from V and 0 bases from J, the gap between germline ends came to 5 bases. CDR1 is MNHNY and CDR2 is SVGAGI in the germline V gene (reference sequence). This CDR3 region has 13 residues. CDR3 protein: CASSYHYSYEQYV. The CDR3 nucleotides read TGTGCCAGCAGTTACCACTACTCCTACGAGCAGTACGTC.

This clone was detected a few times. V and J are TRBV5-1 and TRBJ2-7; D gene uncertain. Trimming left V 0 bases short and J 4 bases short, with 11 bases between. Per germline, CDR1 SGHRS and CDR2 YFSETQ. The CDR3 totals 14 residues. CDR3 loop: CASSLASKEYEQYF. In nucleotides, the CDR3 is TGCGCCAGCAGCTTGGCCTCGAAGGAGTACGAGCAGTACTTC.

The chain couples TRBV3-1 (or the pseudogene TRBV3-2) to TRBJ2-1, with 13 bases aligning to TRBD2. Per germline, CDR1 LGHDT and CDR2 YNNKEL (reference sequence). V dropped 4 bases and J dropped 9; count of bases not matched to a gene: 12. The CDR3 runs to 17 residues. CDR3 sequence (DNA): TGTGCCAGCAGCCGAAGTACTAGCGGGAGGGCCGGCGGTGAGCAGTTCTTC. This sequence encodes CASSRSTSGRAGGEQFF.

The rearrangement links TRBV3-1 (or the pseudogene TRBV3-2) to TRBJ2-2; tentatively, D is TRBD1 (5 bases). The CDR3 has 16 residues. Looked up from germline, CDR1 is LGHDT and CDR2 is YNNKEL (reference sequence). The ends were cut back, 0 bases at V and 5 bases at J, with 13 bases in the middle. In DNA form, the CDR3 reads TGTGCCAGCAGCCAAGAGACAGCCCGTAAGACCGGGGAGCTGTTTTTT. This encodes CASSQETARKTGELFF.

V gene TRBV11-3 combines with J gene TRBJ2-7; possible D gene TRBD2, 6 bases. V lost 0 bases, J lost 2 bases, and 11 bases lay in between. This CDR3 spans 15 amino acids. The germline gives CDR1 SGHNT, CDR2 YENEEA. The CDR3 here is CASSLDETGAYEQYV. In DNA, the CDR3 is TGTGCCAGCAGCTTAGATGAGACGGGGGCCTACGAGCAGTACGTC.

V is TRBV4-2 and J is TRBJ2-7, with D possibly being TRBD1 (5 bases). V lost 3 bases and J 5 bases, leaving 11 bases between the germline ends. CDR1 is LGHNA and CDR2 is YNFKEQ in the germline V gene. The CDR3 covers 13 residues. CDR3 amino acids: CASSQPGMDEQYF. CDR3 sequence (DNA): TGTGCCAGCAGCCAGCCAGGGATGGACGAGCAGTACTTC.

This clone has more than one count but fewer than ten. The chain is built from TRBV7-9 and TRBJ1-6; a weak D match, TRBD1 (5 bases). With 5 bases removed from V and 5 bases from J, the gap between germline ends came to 10 bases. This CDR3 spans 14 amino acids. Germline CDR1 is SEHNR and CDR2 is FQNEAQ (reference sequence). The CDR3 bases are TGTGCCAGCAGCCCGGACACGAATAATTCACCCCTCCACTTT. Encoded protein: CASSPDTNNSPLHF.

This chain uses TRBV7-9 with TRBJ2-7; 7 positions agree with TRBD2. Germline V gene sequence: CDR1 SEHNR, CDR2 FQNEAQ (reference sequence). The junction had 6 bases not matched to a gene; V was cut back by 2 bases and J by 5 bases. The CDR3 totals 14 residues. The CDR3 loop reads CASSLSGAAHEQYF. The CDR3 DNA reads TGTGCCAGCAGCTTAAGCGGGGCAGCCCACGAGCAGTACTTC.

The V call is TRBV24-1, the J call TRBJ2-3, with 8 nucleotides matching TRBD2. J was trimmed by 3 bases and V by 3 bases; bases with no gene match: 4. Germline V gene data show CDR1 as KGHDR and CDR2 as SFDVKD. This CDR3 is 15 amino acids long. Written as DNA, the CDR3 is TGTGCCACCAGTGATGGGACGGGAGGGACAGATACGCAGTATTTT. This sequence encodes CATSDGTGGTDTQYF.

This chain connects TRBV25-1 to TRBJ2-5; D is possibly TRBD2 (6 bases). The CDR3 has 16 residues. Trimming removed 1 base at V and 2 bases at J, with 14 bases between. Germline V lookup: CDR1 MGHDK, CDR2 SYGVNS. The CDR3 reads CASSEWGSGGQETQYF. The CDR3 nucleotides read TGTGCCAGCAGTGAATGGGGTAGCGGAGGACAAGAGACCCAGTACTTC.

The J gene is TRBJ1-6, the V gene TRBV10-3, with TRBD1 as a possible D gene (5 bases). Germline values: CDR1 ENHRY, CDR2 SYGVKD. The CDR3 sequence is 14 residues long. The V end lost 6 bases, the J end lost 7 bases, and 13 bases lay between the germline ends. CDR3 sequence (DNA): TGTGCCATCAGCCGGGACTTCGCCAATTCACCCCTCCACTTT. This encodes CAISRDFANSPLHF.

The rearrangement joins TRBV11-2 to TRBJ2-1; 8 bases line up with TRBD2. This CDR3 contains 18 residues. V lost 5 bases to trimming and J lost 4 bases; unmatched junction nucleotides: 16. Germline V lookup: CDR1 SGHAT, CDR2 FQNNGV. The CDR3 DNA reads as TGTGCCAGCAGCCCCCCCCGCCAGGGACTAGGGTTGTACAATGAGCAGTTCTTC. Its protein is CASSPPRQGLGLYNEQFF.